This T cell receptor beta chain was found in a study of blood T cell repertoires in COVID-19. Overall study context: From T cells, B-cell-depleted T cells, or PBMCs came the material, which was cDNA or gDNA.

V was trimmed by 6 bases and J by 3 bases, leaving 11 bases between them. Germline CDR1 LNHDA, CDR2 SQIVND (reference sequence). The CDR3 length is 13 residues. This clone appeared a single time. In the study's own analysis: For nucleated cells, counts were estimated from reference gene primer amplification. Only in-frame clones appear in the TCRdb table, and some are missing; sequencing was by immunoSEQ multiplex PCR. V and J calls and clone size are as listed in that table; D and trimming were resolved from the DNA. The data contain about 350,000 clones, more than 70% of them singletons. Cohorts were assigned according to the clinical history that participants reported. Recovered status applied to Cohort 3 donors who had two consecutive negative PCRs. It also applied to those with clearance or with symptom resolution.

V gene TRBV19 combines with J gene TRBJ1-2; a weak D match, TRBD1 (6 bases). Sequenced sample: PBMCs or T cells enriched from blood (not recorded which). The TCR was taken from a woman aged 25 to 39 who had recovered from COVID-19. The CDR3 region is CASRRDNDYGYTF. In DNA, the CDR3 is TGTGCCAGTAGGAGGGACAACGACTATGGCTACACCTTC.